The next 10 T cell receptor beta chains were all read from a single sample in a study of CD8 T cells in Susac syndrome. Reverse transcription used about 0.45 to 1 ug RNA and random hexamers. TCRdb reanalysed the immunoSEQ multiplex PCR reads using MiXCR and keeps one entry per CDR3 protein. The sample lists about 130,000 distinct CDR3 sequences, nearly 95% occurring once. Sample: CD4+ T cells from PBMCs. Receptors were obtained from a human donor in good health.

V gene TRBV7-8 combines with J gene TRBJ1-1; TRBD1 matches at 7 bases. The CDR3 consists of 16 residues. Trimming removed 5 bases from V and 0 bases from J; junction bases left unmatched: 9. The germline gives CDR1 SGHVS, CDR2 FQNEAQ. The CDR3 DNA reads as TGTGCCAGCAGCCCAGGGGGGGGACCGATGAACACTGAAGCTTTCTTT. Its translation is CASSPGGGPMNTEAFF.

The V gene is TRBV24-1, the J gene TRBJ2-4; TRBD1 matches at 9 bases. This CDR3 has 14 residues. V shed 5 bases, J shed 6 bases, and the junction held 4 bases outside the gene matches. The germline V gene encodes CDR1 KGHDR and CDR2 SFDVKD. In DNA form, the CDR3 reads TGTGCCACCAGTGCCCCGGGACAGGGAAACATTCAGTACTTC. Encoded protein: CATSAPGQGNIQYF.

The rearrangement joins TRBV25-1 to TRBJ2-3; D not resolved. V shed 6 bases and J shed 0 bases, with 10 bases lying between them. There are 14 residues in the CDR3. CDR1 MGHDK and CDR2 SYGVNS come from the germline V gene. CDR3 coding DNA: TGTGCCAGCAGAGGGCCTCCTAGCACAGATACGCAGTATTTT. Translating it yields CASRGPPSTDTQYF.

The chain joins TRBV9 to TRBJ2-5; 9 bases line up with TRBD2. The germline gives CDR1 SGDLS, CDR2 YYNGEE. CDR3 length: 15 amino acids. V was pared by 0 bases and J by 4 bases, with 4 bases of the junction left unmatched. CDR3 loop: CASSVGNSGRETQYF. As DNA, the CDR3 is TGTGCCAGCAGCGTAGGAAATAGCGGGAGAGAGACCCAGTACTTC.

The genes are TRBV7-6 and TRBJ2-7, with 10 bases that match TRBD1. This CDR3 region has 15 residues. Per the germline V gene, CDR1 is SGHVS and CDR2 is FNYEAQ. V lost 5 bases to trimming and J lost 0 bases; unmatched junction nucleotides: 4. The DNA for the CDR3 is TGTGCCAGCAGCCCAGGGACAGGGGCCTCCTACGAGCAGTACTTC. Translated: CASSPGTGASYEQYF.

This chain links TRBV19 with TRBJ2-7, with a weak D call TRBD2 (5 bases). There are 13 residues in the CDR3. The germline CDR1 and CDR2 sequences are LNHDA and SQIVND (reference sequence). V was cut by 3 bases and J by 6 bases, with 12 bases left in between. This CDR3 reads CASSMPGSGEQYF. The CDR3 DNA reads TGTGCCAGTAGTATGCCGGGAAGCGGCGAGCAGTACTTC.

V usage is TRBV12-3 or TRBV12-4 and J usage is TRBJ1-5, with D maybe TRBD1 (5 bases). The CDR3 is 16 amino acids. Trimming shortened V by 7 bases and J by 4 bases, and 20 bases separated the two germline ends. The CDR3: CASTGLGTDRNQPQHF. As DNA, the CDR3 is TGTGCCAGCACGGGCCTGGGGACCGATAGAAATCAGCCCCAGCATTTT.

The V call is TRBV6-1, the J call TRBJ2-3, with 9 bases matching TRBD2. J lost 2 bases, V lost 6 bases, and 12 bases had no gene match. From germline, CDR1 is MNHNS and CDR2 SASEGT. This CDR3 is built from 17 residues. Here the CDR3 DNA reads TGTGCCAGCAGGCCTTCGGGACTAGCCCTTTCCACAGATACGCAGTATTTT. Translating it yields CASRPSGLALSTDTQYF.

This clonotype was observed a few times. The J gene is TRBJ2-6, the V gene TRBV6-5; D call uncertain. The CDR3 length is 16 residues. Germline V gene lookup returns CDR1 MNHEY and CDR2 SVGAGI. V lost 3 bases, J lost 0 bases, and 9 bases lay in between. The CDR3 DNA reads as TGTGCCAGCAGTTATGGCCAAAGCTCTGGGGCCAACGTCCTGACTTTC. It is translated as CASSYGQSSGANVLTF.

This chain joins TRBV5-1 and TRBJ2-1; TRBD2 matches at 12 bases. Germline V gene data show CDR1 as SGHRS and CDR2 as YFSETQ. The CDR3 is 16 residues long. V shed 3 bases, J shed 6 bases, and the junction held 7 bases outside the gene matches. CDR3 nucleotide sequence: TGCGCCAGCAGCTCCCGTACTAGCGGGAGGACCAATGAGCAGTTCTTC. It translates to CASSSRTSGRTNEQFF. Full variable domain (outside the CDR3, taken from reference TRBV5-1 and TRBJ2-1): KAGVTQTPRYLIKTRGQQVTLSCSPISGHRSVSWYQQTPGQGLQFLFEYFSETQRNKGNFPGRFSGRQFSNSRSEMNVSTLELGDSALYLCASSSRTSGRTNEQFFGPGTRLTVL.